The 31 T cell receptor beta chains reported below all come from one sample, sequenced in a study of cytomegalovirus exposure and HLA in healthy donors (dated by TCRdb to 2015 to 2018). Libraries were constructed by the immunoSEQ multiplex PCR assay. This immuneACCESS table, as held by TCRdb, lists in-frame sequences with V and J called but not all clones. Of the missing ones, under half trace to an unresolved V gene in checked studies; the others have no known cause. The sample has around 160,000 clones on record, approximately 80% of them singletons. The ten top clones hold around 2% of the sample. Source material: PBMCs. The receptor set was obtained from a man aged 30-40 years in good health and CMV-seropositive.

This clone was counted a single time. The V gene is TRBV7-2, the J gene TRBJ2-1, with a possible D match to TRBD2 (6 bases). The germline V gene encodes CDR1 SGHTA and CDR2 FQGNSA. Trimming left V 5 bases short and J 10 bases short, with 12 bases between. The CDR3 runs 12 residues. The DNA of the CDR3 is TGTGCCAGCAGCCGGGGGTCCCGCGAGCAGTTCTTC. It yields the protein CASSRGSREQFF.

The V gene is TRBV15, the J gene TRBJ2-7; D is unresolved. CDR3 length: 16 amino acids. Looked up from germline, CDR1 is LNHNV and CDR2 is YYDKDF (reference sequence). Trimming took 0 bases from V and 0 from J, leaving 12 bases between them. Written as DNA, the CDR3 is TGTGCCACCAGCAGAGATGATCCTAGGAGCTCCTACGAGCAGTACTTC. Encoded protein: CATSRDDPRSSYEQYF. The full variable domain, its missing parts supplied by reference TRBV15 and TRBJ2-7, is DAMVIQNPRYQVTQFGKPVTLSCSQTLNHNVMYWYQQKSSQAPKLLFHYYDKDFNNEADTPDNFQSRRPNTSFCFLDIRSPGLGDTAMYLCATSRDDPRSSYEQYFGPGTRLTVT.

The rearrangement uses TRBV25-1 and TRBJ1-1; TRBD1 matches 7 bases. Germline trimming cut 0 bases from V and 4 bases from J; bases unmatched to any gene: 5. The V gene's germline CDR1 is MGHDK and CDR2 SYGVNS. This CDR3 is 15 amino acids long. The CDR3 nucleotides read TGTGCCAGCAGTGAATACGACAGGGTGGGCACTGAAGCTTTCTTT. Translating gives CASSEYDRVGTEAFF.

As regards this clone: A read error may produce the germline difference seen at one junction end. The chain links TRBV2 to TRBJ2-7, with D uncertain. CDR1 is SNHLY and CDR2 is FYNNEI in the germline V gene. The CDR3 runs 14 residues. The CDR3 spells CASREELLSYEQYF. The CDR3 bases are TGTGCCAGCAGAGAAGAGCTACTTTCCTACGAGCAGTACTTC.

The gene calls are TRBV5-4 and TRBJ1-1, with D tentatively TRBD1 (5 bases). The CDR3 has 13 residues. The germline gives CDR1 SGHNT, CDR2 YYREEE (reference sequence). Trimming stripped 2 bases from V and 11 bases from J, with 16 bases between. The CDR3 loop reads CASSLEVGRTAFF. CDR3 nucleotide sequence: TGTGCCAGCAGCTTAGAGGTGGGGCGAACGGCTTTCTTT.

J is TRBJ1-1 and V is TRBV11-3, with TRBD1 identical over 10 bases. Trimming took 6 bases from V and 7 from J; bases not matched to a gene: 5. Germline lookup yields CDR1 SGHNT and CDR2 YENEEA. The CDR3 sequence is 13 residues long. The CDR3, as DNA: TGTGCCAGCAGGGGACAGGGGAGTAATGAAGCTTTCTTT. Protein: CASRGQGSNEAFF. Using reference TRBV11-3 and TRBJ1-1 for the parts outside the CDR3, the full variable domain is EAGVVQSPRYKIIEKKQPVAFWCNPISGHNTLYWYLQNLGQGPELLIRYENEEAVDDSQLPKDRFSAERLKGVDSTLKIQPAELGDSAVYLCASRGQGSNEAFFGQGTRLTVV.

The rearrangement links TRBV4-3 to TRBJ2-7; D ambiguous. V lost 1 base and J lost 0, with 13 bases in between. The CDR3 totals 16 residues. Germline V CDR1 and CDR2: LGHNA, YSLEER. CDR3 sequence reads: CASSQAATESSYEQYF. DNA for the CDR3: TGCGCCAGCAGCCAAGCAGCGACTGAATCCTCCTACGAGCAGTACTTC.

The J gene is TRBJ2-7, the V gene TRBV21-1; TRBD2, the table's D call, lacks a check against the DNA. TRBV21-1 is annotated as a pseudogene. The CDR3 is 16 amino acids. CDR3 region: CASSKLGGPIKYEQYF. The CDR3 nucleotides read TGTGCCAGCAGCAAGCTTGGAGGGCCGATCAAATACGAGCAGTACTTC.

The gene calls are TRBV11-2 and TRBJ1-2; a possible D gene is TRBD1 (6 bases). CDR3 length: 13 residues. The V gene's germline CDR1 is SGHAT and CDR2 FQNNGV. Trimming cost V 5 bases and J 4 bases, with 11 bases left between them. Here the CDR3 reads CASSLGTSYGYTF. For the CDR3, the DNA is TGTGCCAGCAGCCTCGGGACAAGCTATGGCTACACCTTC.

This chain links TRBV5-5 with TRBJ2-3; 11 nucleotides agree with TRBD1. This CDR3 has 18 residues. Trimming removed 0 bases from V and 1 base from J; junction bases left unmatched: 7. CDR1 and CDR2 (germline): SGHKS, YYEKEE (reference sequence). In nucleotides, the CDR3 is TGTGCCAGCAGCTTGGAGTGGACAGGGGGCGCGGGCACAGATACGCAGTATTTT. This sequence encodes CASSLEWTGGAGTDTQYF.

This chain joins TRBV7-8 and TRBJ1-1; TRBD1 aligns across 7 bases. Germline CDR1 is SGHVS and CDR2 is FQNEAQ. This CDR3 comprises 15 residues. V shed 5 bases, J shed 0 bases, and the junction held 6 bases outside the gene matches. The CDR3 bases are TGTGCCAGCAGCCAACGACAGGGACTGAACACTGAAGCTTTCTTT. As protein: CASSQRQGLNTEAFF.

This clone was seen more than once but under ten times. This chain joins TRBV7-2 and TRBJ1-1; D gene ambiguous. V dropped 3 bases and J dropped 8 bases, with 10 bases sitting between them. CDR1 is SGHTA and CDR2 is FQGNSA in the germline V gene. The CDR3 has 12 residues. DNA of the CDR3: TGTGCCAGCAGCTTGACATTCCGGGAAGCTTTCTTT. As protein: CASSLTFREAFF. Filled out from reference TRBV7-2 and TRBJ1-1, the complete variable domain reads GAGVSQSPSNKVTEKGKDVELRCDPISGHTALYWYRQSLGQGLEFLIYFQGNSAPDKSGLPSDRFSAERTGGSVSTLTIQRTQQEDSAVYLCASSLTFREAFFGQGTRLTVV.

The rearrangement links TRBV15 to TRBJ1-2; D perhaps matches TRBD1 (6 bases). The CDR3 extends over 15 amino acids. The V end lost 0 bases, the J end lost 4 bases, and 12 bases lay between the germline ends. CDR1 and CDR2 (germline): LNHNV, YYDKDF (reference sequence). DNA for the CDR3: TGTGCCACCAGCAGAGAAATTCAGGGGACCTATGGCTACACCTTC. It yields the protein CATSREIQGTYGYTF. The whole variable domain, filled in from reference TRBV15 and TRBJ1-2, reads DAMVIQNPRYQVTQFGKPVTLSCSQTLNHNVMYWYQQKSSQAPKLLFHYYDKDFNNEADTPDNFQSRRPNTSFCFLDIRSPGLGDTAMYLCATSREIQGTYGYTFGSGTRLTVV.

The V gene is TRBV5-1, the J gene TRBJ2-3, with TRBD2 as a possible D gene (5 bases). This CDR3 spans 14 amino acids. Germline lookup yields CDR1 SGHRS and CDR2 YFSETQ. V was clipped by 0 bases and J by 4 bases, with 9 bases between them. CDR3 sequence: CASSLVAGADTQYF. As DNA, the CDR3 is TGCGCCAGCAGCTTGGTGGCGGGCGCAGATACGCAGTATTTT.

This chain connects TRBV30 to TRBJ2-7; possible D gene TRBD2, 5 bases. CDR3 length: 13 amino acids. The V end was cut by 0 bases, the J end by 6 bases, with 12 bases between. Germline V CDR1 and CDR2: GTSNPN, SVGIG (reference sequence). CDR3 residues: CAWSVTGKGEQYF. CDR3 in DNA: TGTGCCTGGAGTGTGACGGGAAAAGGCGAGCAGTACTTC.

This clone has a single count. The CDR3 DNA sequence: TGTGCCAGCAATTGGGGGCCGTCCTACAATGAGCAGTTCTTC. This sequence encodes CASNWGPSYNEQFF. The chain has TRBV25-1 and TRBJ2-1; TRBD1 is a possible D gene (6 bases). The CDR3 length is 14 residues. Per germline, CDR1 MGHDK and CDR2 SYGVNS. V was cut by 7 bases and J by 1 base, with 11 bases left in between.

This chain connects TRBV4-1 to TRBJ1-2; a possible D gene is TRBD1 (6 bases). CDR3 length: 15 amino acids. Germline V gene data show CDR1 as MGHRA and CDR2 as YSYEKL. Between the trimmed V and J ends, which lost 4 bases and 2 bases, there was a span of 14 bases. CDR3 protein: CASSPQGGGNYGYTF. CDR3 coding DNA: TGCGCCAGCAGCCCACAGGGCGGGGGGAACTATGGCTACACCTTC.

The chain joins TRBV7-9 to TRBJ2-5; possible D gene TRBD1, 6 bases. The CDR3 loop spans 13 amino acids. V lost 4 bases and J lost 5, with 11 bases in between. The V gene's germline CDR1 is SEHNR and CDR2 FQNEAQ (reference sequence). The CDR3 loop is CASSYRVRETQYF. CDR3 nucleotides: TGTGCCAGCAGCTACAGGGTTCGGGAGACCCAGTACTTC.

The chain carries TRBV12-5 and TRBJ2-3, with 8 bases aligning to TRBD2. Germline V lookup: CDR1 LGHNT, CDR2 FRNRAP. This CDR3 is 15 amino acids long. The V gene end was trimmed by 5 bases and the J gene end by 3 bases; junction bases not matched to a gene: 7. This CDR3 reads CASGRGSGGTDTQYF. In nucleotides, the CDR3 is TGTGCTAGTGGTCGGGGGAGCGGGGGTACAGATACGCAGTATTTT.

This chain connects TRBV5-6 to TRBJ1-1; TRBD1 agrees at 7 bases. The CDR3 loop spans 12 amino acids. In germline, CDR1 is SGHDT, CDR2 YYEEEE. V was clipped by 4 bases and J by 11 bases; unmatched bases: 8. CDR3: CASSARQGEAFF. The CDR3 DNA reads as TGTGCCAGCAGCGCTAGACAGGGTGAGGCTTTCTTT. Based on the CDR3 plus reference TRBV5-6 and TRBJ1-1, the full variable domain is DAGVTQSPTHLIKTRGQQVTLRCSPKSGHDTVSWYQQALGQGPQFIFQYYEEEERQRGNFPDRFSGHQFPNYSSELNVNALLLGDSALYLCASSARQGEAFFGQGTRLTVV.

The V and J genes are TRBV9 and TRBJ2-2, with D possibly being TRBD1 (5 bases). The CDR3 spans 14 residues. Germline-derived CDR1 and CDR2 are SGDLS and YYNGEE. Between the trimmed V and J ends, which lost 0 bases and 4 bases, there was a span of 7 bases. The CDR3 DNA sequence: TGTGCCAGCAGCGTAGTGCAGGGCACCGGGGAGCTGTTTTTT. Its translation: CASSVVQGTGELFF.

The chain couples TRBV6-5 to TRBJ1-2; 10 bases are shared with TRBD1. CDR1 is MNHEY, CDR2 SVGAGI, per germline. V lost 6 bases, J lost 6 bases, and 7 bases stayed unmatched. The CDR3 length is 14 residues. The CDR3 DNA sequence: TGTGCCAGCAGGCCGGGACAGGGGCAGGATGGCTACACCTTC. This sequence encodes CASRPGQGQDGYTF.

The chain has TRBV18 and TRBJ2-1; D might be TRBD2 (5 bases). This CDR3 is built from 17 residues. Germline CDR1 KGHSH, CDR2 LQKENI. With 0 bases removed from V and 0 bases from J, the gap between germline ends came to 12 bases. CDR3 in DNA: TGTGCCAGCTCACCACCGGGCCTAGCCAGCTCCTACAATGAGCAGTTCTTC. It specifies CASSPPGLASSYNEQFF. The full variable domain, in which reference TRBV18 and TRBJ2-1 provide the parts outside the CDR3, is NAGVMQNPRHLVRRRGQEARLRCSPMKGHSHVYWYRQLPEEGLKFMVYLQKENIIDESGMPKERFSAEFPKEGPSILRIQQVVRGDSAAYFCASSPPGLASSYNEQFFGPGTRLTVL.

The chain has TRBV10-1 and TRBJ2-3; TRBD1 is a possible D gene (5 bases). The V and J ends lost 3 bases and 8 bases respectively, with 12 bases between them. Germline CDR1 reads WNHNN; CDR2 reads SYGVQD (reference sequence). The CDR3 length is 13 residues. The CDR3 nucleotides read TGCGCCAGCAGTGACTCTATCCAGGGTACGCAGTATTTT. Translating gives CASSDSIQGTQYF.

The V gene is TRBV4-1, the J gene TRBJ2-1; a weak D match, TRBD2 (6 bases). This CDR3 spans 16 amino acids. Germline values: CDR1 MGHRA, CDR2 YSYEKL. Deletions cut 1 base from V and 5 bases from J, with 15 bases between. The CDR3 spells CASSQALAATHNEQFF. The CDR3, as DNA: TGCGCCAGCAGCCAAGCACTAGCAGCTACACACAATGAGCAGTTCTTC.

This clone was counted between two and nine times. The rearrangement joins TRBV5-4 to TRBJ2-7, with a weak D call TRBD2 (6 bases). Germline lookup yields CDR1 SGHNT and CDR2 YYREEE (reference sequence). The germline V and J ends were trimmed by 4 bases and 4 bases, with 18 bases remaining between them. The CDR3 contains 15 residues. The CDR3 protein is CASSHERRGPYEQYF. The CDR3, as DNA: TGTGCCAGCAGCCACGAGCGGAGGGGACCTTACGAGCAGTACTTC.

The rearrangement links TRBV30 to TRBJ1-6; TRBD1 matches at 10 bases. The CDR3 has 17 amino acids. CDR1 is GTSNPN, CDR2 SVGIG, per germline (reference sequence). V gave up 4 bases and J gave up 8 bases; unmatched junction bases: 14. The CDR3 reads CAWTSRPRDRGDSPLHF. The CDR3 nucleotides read TGTGCCTGGACTTCGCGGCCGCGGGACAGGGGAGATTCACCCCTCCACTTT.

The V gene is TRBV4-2, the J gene TRBJ1-1; 8 nucleotides line up with TRBD1. The CDR3 has 15 residues. Germline V gives CDR1 LGHNA, CDR2 YNFKEQ. Unmatched junction bases numbered 4, after V lost 0 bases and J lost 4 bases. CDR3 in amino acids: CASSQEAGGVTEAFF. CDR3 bases: TGTGCCAGCAGCCAAGAGGCAGGGGGCGTCACTGAAGCTTTCTTT.

This clone was recorded a few times. The rearrangement links TRBV6-1 to TRBJ1-6, with 7 bases aligning to TRBD1. V was clipped by 4 bases and J by 8 bases; unmatched bases: 11. The length of the CDR3 is 16 residues. CDR1 MNHNS and CDR2 SASEGT come from the germline V gene. Written as DNA, the CDR3 is TGTGCCAGCAGTGCCCTCCTCGGGACAGCGGATTCACCCCTCCACTTT. It is translated as CASSALLGTADSPLHF.

The chain has TRBV30 and TRBJ1-1; TRBD1 matches 10 bases. CDR1 GTSNPN and CDR2 SVGIG come from the germline V gene (reference sequence). The length of the CDR3 is 14 residues. After removal of 4 bases from V and 5 bases from J, the junction contained 7 bases not matched to a gene. The CDR3 bases are TGTGCCTGGACTCGGGACAGGGGTAGGACTGAAGCTTTCTTT. Its translation is CAWTRDRGRTEAFF.

This sequence joins TRBV18 and TRBJ1-2, with TRBD1 matching 8 bases. Per the germline V gene, CDR1 is KGHSH and CDR2 is LQKENI. This CDR3 spans 15 amino acids. The V and J ends lost 4 bases and 3 bases, in that order; junction bases with no gene match: 7. CDR3 region: CASSLLDRADYGYTF. The CDR3 bases are TGTGCCAGCTCACTCTTGGACAGGGCTGACTATGGCTACACCTTC.